The clone carrying this T cell receptor beta chain appeared a single time. Its antigen is not identified. The method was immunoSEQ multiplex PCR; TCRdb's version includes in-frame clones alone and lacks a portion of them. The sample shows approximately 9,000 clones, 89% of them seen only once. This CDR3 spans 15 amino acids. Germline V lookup: CDR1 SGHRS, CDR2 YFSETQ. V lost 3 bases, J lost 1 base, and 11 bases lay in between. The data belong to a study of regulatory and conventional T cells in RAG deficiency. Study-level results: Compared with controls, unique Treg TCR beta sequences dropped roughly 100-fold in Omenn syndrome and CID/AS.

Blood CD4+ CD25-high CD127-low regulatory T cells supplied the genomic DNA template. These data were also reused for a study on regulatory T cells. This second study notes: Primers: 52 TRBV forward and 13 TRBJ reverse. In patients, unique TRB V-J pairs were restricted and V/J usage skewed, especially in Tregs.

The sequence came from a human donor in good health. The chain employs TRBV5-1 and TRBJ2-4; the D gene is possibly TRBD2 (5 bases). The source material was Tregs sorted from blood. Here the CDR3 reads CASSWGREAKNIQYF. The CDR3 nucleotides are TGCGCCAGCAGCTGGGGAAGGGAGGCCAAAAACATTCAGTACTTC.